This T cell receptor (beta chain) was sequenced during a study of T cell responses to AZD1222 COVID-19 vaccine. Profiled with immunoSEQ multiplex PCR; TCRdb holds only in-frame clones, not every one. The sample carries approximately 68,000 clones, about nine tenths recorded once. The germline V gene encodes CDR1 MDHEN and CDR2 SYDVKM. The CDR3 is made up of 12 amino acids. V was pared by 6 bases and J by 1 base, with 6 bases between. Points on this clone: The antigen remains undetermined.

Study results and limitations: Donors were largely white British and mainly female; clonal diversity was possibly underestimated. Seropositive status at baseline applied to only six AZD1222 recipients. Along spike, vaccine-associated CD4 TCRs were found throughout, with dominance at 160-218 and 743-854. Receipt of two AZD1222 doses was followed by a rise in Spike-specific TCR breadth and depth.

The genes are TRBV28 and TRBJ1-1; D gene unclear. The origin of this receptor is an adult in good health. The sample was peripheral blood, taken on day 0 of AZD1222 vaccination. CDR3 bases: TGTGCCAGCAGGCCAGAGAACACTGAAGCTTTCTTT. Its protein product is CASRPENTEAFF.